Below, 32 T cell receptor beta chains from the same sample are listed, as sequenced in a study of T cell responses to AZD1222 COVID-19 vaccine. Using immunoSEQ multiplex PCR, the repertoire was profiled, and TCRdb retains in-frame clones only, with some absent. This table holds 60,000 to 65,000 clones, roughly 84% found once. This specimen consisted of peripheral blood, obtained on day 0 of AZD1222 vaccination. The receptors originated from an adult in good health.

The rearrangement links TRBV7-9 to TRBJ1-3, with D unresolved. The V end lost 4 bases, the J end lost 0 bases, and 1 base lay between the germline ends. Germline V CDR1 and CDR2: SEHNR, FQNEAQ (reference sequence). The CDR3 extends over 12 amino acids. The CDR3 is CASSYSGNTIYF. CDR3 DNA sequence: TGTGCCAGCAGCTACTCTGGAAACACCATATATTTT.

The chain carries TRBV7-2 and TRBJ2-5, with TRBD2 matching 12 bases. The V gene end was trimmed by 4 bases and the J gene end by 4 bases; junction bases not matched to a gene: 4. The germline CDR1 and CDR2 sequences are SGHTA and FQGNSA. The CDR3 extends over 15 amino acids. CDR3 in amino acids: CASSSELAGGETQYF. In nucleotides, the CDR3 is TGTGCCAGCAGCTCCGAACTAGCGGGGGGAGAGACCCAGTACTTC.

V and J are TRBV6-1 and TRBJ1-4, with TRBD1 matching over 8 bases. V was clipped by 1 base and J by 10 bases; unmatched bases: 14. There are 17 residues in the CDR3. CDR1 and CDR2 from the germline V gene are MNHNS and SASEGT. As DNA, the CDR3 is TGTGCCAGCAGTGAAGACCAGGAGACAGGGGACATAGGAAAACTGTTTTTT. It codes for CASSEDQETGDIGKLFF.

The CDR3 coding sequence is TGTGCCAGCAGCTCCCGGGGACGCCAGAATAATTCACCCCTCCACTTT. It translates to CASSSRGRQNNSPLHF. The V call is TRBV7-2, the J call TRBJ1-6; weak D call: TRBD1 (5 bases). CDR1 SGHTA and CDR2 FQGNSA come from the germline V gene. Trimming cost V 4 bases and J 5 bases, with 15 bases left between them. This CDR3 has 16 residues.

This clone was counted a single time. The rearrangement links TRBV2 to TRBJ1-2; D is unresolved. Between the trimmed V and J ends, which lost 5 bases and 7 bases, there was a span of 8 bases. The germline CDR1 and CDR2 sequences are SNHLY and FYNNEI. The CDR3 sequence is 11 residues long. The CDR3 here is CASSWASGYTF. The CDR3 DNA reads TGTGCCAGCAGTTGGGCGAGTGGCTACACCTTC.

The gene calls are TRBV4-3 and TRBJ2-1, with D possibly matching TRBD2 (6 bases). The CDR3 has 18 residues. The germline V and J ends were trimmed by 0 bases and 0 bases, with 15 bases remaining between them. Germline loops: CDR1 LGHNA, CDR2 YSLEER. The CDR3 bases are TGCGCCAGCAGCCAAGATAGGAGGGAGTCCAGCTCCTACAATGAGCAGTTCTTC. Its translation: CASSQDRRESSSYNEQFF.

This chain connects TRBV27 to TRBJ2-5; TRBD1 agrees at 8 bases. V dropped 3 bases and J dropped 1; count of bases not matched to a gene: 4. Germline V gene lookup returns CDR1 MNHEY and CDR2 SMNVEV (reference sequence). CDR3 size: 15 residues. The CDR3 loop reads CASSLWTGIQETQYF. The CDR3 bases are TGTGCCAGCAGTTTGTGGACAGGGATCCAAGAGACCCAGTACTTC.

This rearrangement joins TRBV18 to TRBJ1-5; D uncertain. Germline V gene lookup returns CDR1 KGHSH and CDR2 LQKENI. The CDR3 length is 16 residues. Trimming cost V 1 base and J 1 base, with 11 bases left between them. The CDR3 loop reads CASSPLGPSSNQPQHF. In DNA form, the CDR3 reads TGTGCCAGCTCACCACTGGGTCCGAGCAGCAATCAGCCCCAGCATTTT.

This rearrangement joins TRBV6-6 to TRBJ2-2; the D gene is possibly TRBD2 (5 bases). The CDR3 loop spans 15 amino acids. V lost 0 bases to trimming and J lost 3 bases, with 8 bases between them. Germline CDR1 MNHNY, CDR2 SVGAGI (reference sequence). The CDR3 DNA is TGTGCCAGCAGTTACTCCGAGGACTACACCGGGGAGCTGTTTTTT. It is translated as CASSYSEDYTGELFF.

V and J are TRBV12-3 or TRBV12-4 and TRBJ2-7; no clear D. The CDR3 extends over 11 amino acids. The V gene lost 5 bases and the J gene lost 5 bases, with 7 bases spanning the gap. The CDR3 loop is CASSLSNEQYF. The CDR3 DNA sequence: TGTGCCAGCAGTCTTAGTAACGAGCAGTACTTC.

The gene calls are TRBV10-3 and TRBJ1-1; a possible D gene is TRBD1 (5 bases). Trimming pared 4 bases from V and 5 bases from J, leaving 14 bases between. This CDR3 has 14 amino acids. The germline V gene has CDR1 ENHRY and CDR2 SYGVKD. CDR3 DNA: TGTGCCATCAGTGGTGAGGGGAAGTGGACTGAAGCTTTCTTT. Translated, it gives CAISGEGKWTEAFF.

V usage is TRBV5-1 and J usage is TRBJ1-2; the D gene is possibly TRBD1 (5 bases). The CDR3 spans 13 residues. The germline V gene encodes CDR1 SGHRS and CDR2 YFSETQ. V gave up 10 bases and J gave up 2 bases, with 15 bases separating them. The CDR3 DNA is TGCGCCTCCCGCAGGGATCAGAACTATGGCTACACCTTC. Amino acid sequence: CASRRDQNYGYTF.

This clone showed up just a few times. The chain is built from TRBV5-1 and TRBJ1-1; TRBD1 matches 7 bases. Looked up from germline, CDR1 is SGHRS and CDR2 is YFSETQ. The ends lost 0 bases at V and 4 bases at J; junction bases unmatched: 6. The CDR3 spans 15 residues. In nucleotides, the CDR3 is TGCGCCAGCAGCTTGGACAGGGGATCGGTCACTGAAGCTTTCTTT. Amino acid sequence: CASSLDRGSVTEAFF. Together with reference TRBV5-1 and TRBJ1-1, the CDR3 gives the full variable domain: KAGVTQTPRYLIKTRGQQVTLSCSPISGHRSVSWYQQTPGQGLQFLFEYFSETQRNKGNFPGRFSGRQFSNSRSEMNVSTLELGDSALYLCASSLDRGSVTEAFFGQGTRLTVV.

This clone is judged medium-sized. The chain uses TRBV5-1 and TRBJ2-1, with D possibly TRBD1 on 6 matching bases. The CDR3 is made up of 12 amino acids. V was cut by 4 bases and J by 12 bases, with 14 bases left in between. Looked up from germline, CDR1 is SGHRS and CDR2 is YFSETQ. For the CDR3, the DNA is TGCGCCAGCAGCCTGCAGGGGCAAGGGCAGTTCTTC. Its protein is CASSLQGQGQFF. The entire variable domain, with the rest obtained from reference TRBV5-1 and TRBJ2-1, is as follows: KAGVTQTPRYLIKTRGQQVTLSCSPISGHRSVSWYQQTPGQGLQFLFEYFSETQRNKGNFPGRFSGRQFSNSRSEMNVSTLELGDSALYLCASSLQGQGQFFGPGTRLTVL.

This chain connects TRBV5-1 to TRBJ2-5; D unclear. V gave up 2 bases and J gave up 2 bases, with 10 bases separating them. The CDR3 length is 14 residues. The germline V gene encodes CDR1 SGHRS and CDR2 YFSETQ. CDR3 in DNA: TGCGCCAGCAGCTTTGACCTATTACAAGAGACCCAGTACTTC. Amino acids: CASSFDLLQETQYF.

This clone was counted only a few times. The chain has TRBV6-1 and TRBJ2-1, with D maybe TRBD2 (5 bases). V was trimmed by 1 base and J by 8 bases, leaving 9 bases between them. The CDR3 extends over 13 amino acids. The germline V gene encodes CDR1 MNHNS and CDR2 SASEGT. The chain's CDR3 is CASSEGPGYEQFF. CDR3 in DNA: TGTGCCAGCAGTGAAGGGCCGGGGTATGAGCAGTTCTTC.

The chain uses TRBV12-3 or TRBV12-4 and TRBJ1-2, with a possible D match to TRBD1 (5 bases). V lost 2 bases, J lost 8 bases, and 12 bases lay in between. The CDR3 sequence is 13 residues long. Written as DNA, the CDR3 is TGTGCCAGCAGTTTAATTCCAGGGACCGGCTACACCTTC. Translated, it gives CASSLIPGTGYTF.

This chain connects TRBV18 to TRBJ2-6; D call uncertain. V lost 2 bases and J 0 bases, leaving 5 bases between the germline ends. Looked up from germline, CDR1 is KGHSH and CDR2 is LQKENI. This CDR3 has 15 amino acids. The chain's CDR3 is CASSPRDSGANVLTF. As DNA, the CDR3 is TGTGCCAGCTCACCAAGGGACTCTGGGGCCAACGTCCTGACTTTC.

This clone was seen only once. CDR3 bases: TGTGCCAGCAGTTACACTCCACTCTCCTACGAGCAGTACTTC. Translating it yields CASSYTPLSYEQYF. The chain is built from TRBV6-5 and TRBJ2-7, with D unresolved. Germline CDR1 is MNHEY and CDR2 is SVGAGI. Trimming stripped 2 bases from V and 0 bases from J, with 8 bases between. The CDR3 totals 14 residues.

This chain connects TRBV6-5 to TRBJ2-3, with TRBD2 matching 7 bases. The germline CDR1 and CDR2 sequences are MNHEY and SVGAGI. J lost 4 bases, V lost 7 bases, and 8 bases had no gene match. This CDR3 is built from 14 residues. CDR3 residues: CASTVAGVPDTQYF. The CDR3 DNA reads TGTGCCAGCACCGTGGCGGGGGTACCAGATACGCAGTATTTT.

The chain employs TRBV10-3 and TRBJ2-5, with 7 bases aligning to TRBD2. This CDR3 is 18 amino acids long. Trimming at V came to 0 bases and at J to 5 bases, leaving 15 bases not matched to a gene. The germline gives CDR1 ENHRY, CDR2 SYGVKD. CDR3 region: CAISESRQTGTIGETQYF. CDR3 in DNA: TGTGCCATCAGTGAGTCCCGCCAGACCGGGACTATAGGGGAGACCCAGTACTTC.

The chain joins TRBV6-1 to TRBJ1-5; TRBD1 aligns across 10 bases. J lost 2 bases, V lost 4 bases, and 5 bases had no gene match. CDR3 length: 16 amino acids. The V gene's germline CDR1 is MNHNS and CDR2 SASEGT. The CDR3 reads CASSATGGRGNQPQHF. CDR3 in DNA: TGTGCCAGCAGTGCGACAGGGGGCCGAGGCAATCAGCCCCAGCATTTT.

The chain carries TRBV5-1 and TRBJ2-7; TRBD2 matches 13 bases. The trim removed 4 bases at V and 0 bases at J, leaving 4 bases unmatched. The CDR3 contains 16 residues. CDR1 and CDR2 (germline): SGHRS, YFSETQ. The CDR3 bases are TGCGCCAGCAGCATGGGACTAGCGGGGAGCTCCTACGAGCAGTACTTC. Translating gives CASSMGLAGSSYEQYF.

The chain employs TRBV5-1 and TRBJ2-2, with 11 bases aligning to TRBD2. With V trimmed by 5 bases and J by 10 bases, 16 bases remained unmatched. The CDR3 runs to 17 residues. Germline values: CDR1 SGHRS, CDR2 YFSETQ. The CDR3 spells CASSRSHIAGGPKELFF. The CDR3 coding sequence is TGCGCCAGCAGTCGTTCCCATATAGCGGGGGGGCCGAAGGAGCTGTTTTTT.

The V call is TRBV5-1, the J call TRBJ1-1, with TRBD1 matching 7 bases. The CDR3 totals 16 residues. Trimming cost V 1 base and J 0 bases; bases outside gene matches: 6. Germline CDR1 is SGHRS and CDR2 is YFSETQ. In DNA form, the CDR3 reads TGCGCCAGCAGCTTGTCACAGGGGACTATGAACACTGAAGCTTTCTTT. Amino acids: CASSLSQGTMNTEAFF.

V gene TRBV10-3 combines with J gene TRBJ1-6, with D hard to call. The V end was cut by 0 bases, the J end by 6 bases, with 9 bases between. The CDR3 is 15 residues long. Germline V gives CDR1 ENHRY, CDR2 SYGVKD. The CDR3 protein is CAISESWGGNSPLHF. CDR3 in DNA: TGTGCCATCAGTGAGTCATGGGGTGGTAATTCACCCCTCCACTTT.

This clone came up a few times. The CDR3 sequence is CASSPPLTGSEKLFF. The DNA of the CDR3 is TGTGCCAGCAGTCCCCCCCTAACGGGGAGTGAAAAACTGTTTTTT. The chain uses TRBV28 and TRBJ1-4, with D uncertain. Germline values: CDR1 MDHEN, CDR2 SYDVKM. Trimming removed 5 bases from V and 7 bases from J, with 17 bases in between. The CDR3 runs 15 residues.

The chain uses TRBV24-1 and TRBJ2-1; perhaps TRBD1 as D (7 bases). This CDR3 contains 16 residues. Germline V gives CDR1 KGHDR, CDR2 SFDVKD. V was pared by 2 bases and J by 2 bases, with 12 bases between. In DNA form, the CDR3 reads TGTGCCACCAGTGATTGGCGCAGGGGGGCCTACAATGAGCAGTTCTTC. Encoded protein: CATSDWRRGAYNEQFF.

The chain uses TRBV27 and TRBJ2-2, with D possibly being TRBD2 (5 bases). Germline V gene lookup returns CDR1 MNHEY and CDR2 SMNVEV (reference sequence). V was trimmed by 3 bases and J by 5 bases, leaving 13 bases between them. The CDR3 consists of 15 residues. This chain's CDR3 is CASSFLDSETGELFF. DNA of the CDR3: TGTGCCAGCAGTTTCCTGGATAGCGAGACCGGGGAGCTGTTTTTT.

This chain links TRBV16 with TRBJ2-1; 7 bases agree with TRBD1. With 6 bases clipped from V and 12 bases from J, the junction kept 8 bases outside the gene matches. The CDR3 covers 12 residues. Germline V gives CDR1 KGHSY, CDR2 FQNENV. The CDR3 sequence: CASRPDRVGQFF. As DNA, the CDR3 is TGTGCCAGCAGACCCGACAGGGTCGGGCAGTTCTTC.

This sequence joins TRBV7-9 and TRBJ1-1, with TRBD1 as a possible D gene (5 bases). CDR3 size: 14 residues. V was clipped by 1 base and J by 4 bases, with 10 bases between them. CDR1 and CDR2 (germline): SEHNR, FQNEAQ (reference sequence). Here the CDR3 DNA reads TGTGCCAGCAGCTTAGGTGGGGCCTCCACTGAAGCTTTCTTT. It encodes CASSLGGASTEAFF.

This clone was observed a single time. The chain recombines TRBV6-5 with TRBJ1-5; weak D call: TRBD1 (6 bases). V shed 6 bases and J shed 0 bases, with 12 bases lying between them. Germline CDR1 and CDR2: MNHEY and SVGAGI. The CDR3 has 15 amino acids. The CDR3 DNA follows: TGTGCCAGCAGGGAGGACAGAAATAGCAATCAGCCCCAGCATTTT. Translated, it gives CASREDRNSNQPQHF.